The 21 T cell receptor beta chains presented below share a single source sample, sequenced in a study of blood T cells in healthy people across ages. Through a sample-barcoded 5' primer and a J-beta primer mix, a second PCR was run for roughly 6 to 12 cycles. One entry per CDR3 protein, called by TCRdb with MiXCR from the 5' RACE reads. This table holds 1 million or so distinct CDR3 sequences, 35% to 50% found once. The specimen sequenced was blood. The receptor set was obtained from a woman aged 60-75 years in good health.

Notes on this clonotype: Germline is not matched at one junction end, which may reflect a read error. J is TRBJ1-1 and V is TRBV6-1; 10 bases line up with TRBD1. Per the germline V gene, CDR1 is MNHNS and CDR2 is SASEGT. The CDR3 has 18 residues. The CDR3 DNA sequence: TGTGCCTGCAGCCCCCACCGGGACAGGGGTATCATGAACACTGAAGCTTTCTTT. As protein: CACSPHRDRGIMNTEAFF.

The rearrangement links TRBV27 to TRBJ2-7; D is possibly TRBD1 (5 bases). Trimming pared 2 bases from V and 9 bases from J, leaving 20 bases between. Germline CDR1 and CDR2: MNHEY and SMNVEV (reference sequence). This CDR3 has 15 amino acids. CDR3 DNA sequence: TGTGCCAGCAGTTTAAGTCAGGGTGCCCACAATGGGCAGTACTTC. It specifies CASSLSQGAHNGQYF.

The chain employs TRBV7-2 and TRBJ1-2; no definite D call. The V gene's germline CDR1 is SGHTA and CDR2 FQGNSA. The CDR3 consists of 13 residues. Trimming left V 0 bases short and J 7 bases short, with 9 bases between. The CDR3 spells CASSLAGSGGYTF. CDR3 DNA: TGTGCCAGCAGCTTAGCAGGGAGCGGTGGCTACACCTTC.

The V and J genes are TRBV4-1 and TRBJ1-5; no definite D call. The V gene lost 4 bases and the J gene lost 6 bases, with 13 bases spanning the gap. CDR1 and CDR2 (germline): MGHRA, YSYEKL. The CDR3 consists of 14 residues. The CDR3 sequence is CASSLQEGGQPQHF. The CDR3 nucleotides read TGCGCCAGCAGCCTACAAGAAGGAGGTCAGCCCCAGCATTTT.

This clonotype was seen only a few times. V and J are TRBV5-1 and TRBJ2-3; 8 nucleotides align to TRBD2. Germline assignment: CDR1 SGHRS and CDR2 YFSETQ. Losses at the gene ends were 2 bases for V and 4 bases for J; bases not matched to a gene: 12. The CDR3 totals 17 residues. The CDR3 loop is CASSFSRLATVADTQYF. The CDR3 DNA is TGCGCCAGCAGCTTTTCCCGACTAGCGACAGTGGCAGATACGCAGTATTTT.

This clonotype was seen more than once but under ten times. This chain connects TRBV29-1 to TRBJ2-7; 10 bases line up with TRBD2. The CDR3 has 13 residues. Per the germline V gene, CDR1 is SQVTM and CDR2 is ANQGSEA. V gave up 4 bases and J gave up 6 bases; unmatched junction bases: 6. CDR3 protein: CSVGELAGLEQYF. The CDR3 coding sequence is TGCAGCGTTGGCGAACTAGCGGGACTCGAGCAGTACTTC.

This clonotype was detected only a few times. The V gene is TRBV27, the J gene TRBJ2-5, with 9 bases matching TRBD2. J lost 0 bases, V lost 5 bases, and 4 bases had no gene match. CDR1 and CDR2 from the germline V gene are MNHEY and SMNVEV (reference sequence). The CDR3 has 15 residues. Here the CDR3 reads CASSPTSGNQETQYF. In DNA form, the CDR3 reads TGTGCCAGCAGTCCGACTAGCGGAAACCAAGAGACCCAGTACTTC.

This clonotype was counted ten times or more. The rearrangement uses TRBV4-1 and TRBJ2-1; no clear D gene. The germline gives CDR1 MGHRA, CDR2 YSYEKL. V lost 0 bases, J lost 4 bases, and 19 bases lay in between. The CDR3 covers 18 residues. CDR3: CASSQEASAVRSYNEQFF. The CDR3 DNA sequence: TGCGCCAGCAGCCAAGAAGCGTCGGCGGTCAGAAGTTACAATGAGCAGTTCTTC.

With respect to this clonotype: The junction departs from the called germline gene at one end, perhaps through a read error. The rearrangement uses TRBV6-1 and TRBJ2-5, with no clear D. The CDR3 runs 12 residues. Germline V gene sequence: CDR1 MNHNS, CDR2 SASEGT. CDR3 amino acids: CANSLGQETQYF. DNA for the CDR3: TGTGCCAACAGTCTCGGCCAAGAGACCCAGTACTTC.

Details on this clonotype: This may arise from a read error, as a much more abundant clone is one base away. The gene calls are TRBV11-2 and TRBJ2-1; 7 bases match TRBD2. V gave up 1 base and J gave up 4 bases; unmatched junction bases: 7. The length of the CDR3 is 16 residues. Germline V gene data show CDR1 as SGHAT and CDR2 as FQNNGV. This CDR3 reads CASSLVARAGYNEQFF. CDR3 nucleotide sequence: TGTGCCAGCAGCTTAGTCGCACGAGCGGGGTACAATGAGCAGTTCTTC.

The chain couples TRBV5-4 to TRBJ2-1; 7 bases align to TRBD2. The CDR3 totals 18 residues. With V trimmed by 3 bases and J by 2 bases, 14 bases remained unmatched. Germline lookup yields CDR1 SGHNT and CDR2 YYREEE (reference sequence). The CDR3 bases are TGTGCCAGCAGCTCGGGGGGTTCCATTGAACGTCCCTACAATGAGCAGTTCTTC. Translation gives CASSSGGSIERPYNEQFF. Together with reference TRBV5-4 and TRBJ2-1, the CDR3 gives the full variable domain: ETGVTQSPTHLIKTRGQQVTLRCSSQSGHNTVSWYQQALGQGPQFIFQYYREEENGRGNFPPRFSGLQFPNYSSELNVNALELDDSALYLCASSSGGSIERPYNEQFFGPGTRLTVL.

The chain joins TRBV7-3 to TRBJ2-4, with D possibly matching TRBD1 (5 bases). TRBJ2-5 explains the end of the DNA better; the J call may be wrong. CDR1 is SGHTA and CDR2 is FQGTGA in the germline V gene. CDR3 size: 16 residues. This CDR3 is CASSQGAAGKGETQYF. CDR3 DNA: TGTGCCAGCAGCCAAGGCGCGGCAGGGAAAGGAGAGACCCAGTACTTC.

This clonotype was picked up a small number of times. The chain is built from TRBV2 and TRBJ2-1; D is ambiguous. V lost 7 bases and J lost 0, with 10 bases in between. CDR1 is SNHLY and CDR2 is FYNNEI in the germline V gene. The CDR3 contains 14 residues. CDR3 nucleotides: TGTGCCAGCACCGGGCGGAGCTCCTACAATGAGCAGTTCTTC. It encodes CASTGRSSYNEQFF.

In this sample, this clonotype turned up many times. The chain recombines TRBV12-3 or TRBV12-4 with TRBJ2-7, with 10 bases aligning to TRBD1. V lost 3 bases to trimming and J lost 4 bases; unmatched junction nucleotides: 6. CDR3 length equals 15 residues. DNA of the CDR3: TGTGCCAGCAGTTTGGGAGGGACAGGGGTATACGAGCAGTACTTC. Encoded protein: CASSLGGTGVYEQYF.

The table lists this clonotype with a count of one. This chain connects TRBV7-9 to TRBJ2-7; D gene ambiguous. The CDR3 spans 11 residues. Germline loops: CDR1 SEHNR, CDR2 FQNEAQ (reference sequence). V was clipped by 4 bases and J by 7 bases, with 8 bases between them. The CDR3 sequence: CASSSQREQYF. DNA for the CDR3: TGTGCCAGCAGCTCACAACGGGAGCAGTACTTC.

Comment on this clonotype: One end of the junction varies from germline; a read error may be responsible. The V and J genes are TRBV25-1 and TRBJ2-5, with 7 bases matching TRBD2. The DNA end lines up better with TRBJ2-7; the J call may be wrong. The germline V gene has CDR1 MGHDK and CDR2 SYGVNS. The CDR3 loop spans 13 amino acids. The CDR3 spells CASSEGLVGEQYF. DNA of the CDR3: TGCGCCAGCAGTGAAGGACTAGTCGGCGAGCAGTACTTC.

The J gene is TRBJ2-7, the V gene TRBV7-3; 11 bases map to TRBD1. Trimming at V came to 1 base and at J to 5 bases, leaving 7 bases not matched to a gene. CDR3 length: 16 amino acids. Germline CDR1 is SGHTA and CDR2 is FQGTGA. The CDR3 is CASSLNGRTGGNEQYF. CDR3 DNA sequence: TGTGCCAGCAGCTTAAACGGAAGGACAGGGGGCAACGAGCAGTACTTC.

Here the CDR3 reads CASSRTSPEDTQYF. CDR3 sequence (DNA): TGTGCCAGCAGCCGGACTAGCCCGGAGGATACGCAGTATTTT. This sequence joins TRBV11-2 and TRBJ2-3; 8 positions match TRBD2. The V gene's germline CDR1 is SGHAT and CDR2 FQNNGV. The CDR3 sequence is 14 residues long. With V trimmed by 5 bases and J by 6 bases, 7 bases remained unmatched.

J is TRBJ2-1 and V is TRBV7-8, with D unclear. From germline, CDR1 is SGHVS and CDR2 FQNEAQ. There are 17 residues in the CDR3. V lost 0 bases and J 2 bases, leaving 14 bases between the germline ends. The CDR3 DNA sequence: TGTGCCAGCAGCTTAGCGGCTCAAGGGTCCCCCTACAATGAGCAGTTCTTC. The encoded protein is CASSLAAQGSPYNEQFF. Looking up the rest from reference TRBV7-8 and TRBJ2-1 gives the full variable domain: GAGVSQSPRYKVAKRGQDVALRCDPISGHVSLFWYQQALGQGPEFLTYFQNEAQLDKSGLPSDRFFAERPEGSVSTLKIQRTQQEDSAVYLCASSLAAQGSPYNEQFFGPGTRLTVL.

This clonotype came up a few times. The chain couples TRBV29-1 to TRBJ2-7, with a possible D match to TRBD2 (6 bases). The germline V gene encodes CDR1 SQVTM and CDR2 ANQGSEA. The CDR3 has 11 residues. V was pared by 7 bases and J by 2 bases, with 9 bases between. DNA for the CDR3: TGCAGCGCCGGGGAGGCCTACGAGCAGTACTTC. Translating gives CSAGEAYEQYF.

The CDR3 sequence: CSAFSGRDYYEQYF. The DNA of the CDR3 is TGCAGTGCTTTTAGCGGGAGGGATTACTACGAGCAGTACTTC. The chain combines TRBV20-1 with TRBJ2-7, with TRBD2 matching 11 bases. The CDR3 has 14 amino acids. CDR1 and CDR2 (germline): DFQATT, SNEGSKA (reference sequence). Germline trimming cut 5 bases from V and 3 bases from J; bases unmatched to any gene: 6.